The 12 T cell receptor beta chains presented below share a single source sample, sequenced in a study of cytomegalovirus exposure and HLA in healthy donors. Vbeta (60) and Jbeta (13) primers were used in the PCR. Sequenced by immunoSEQ multiplex PCR; TCRdb stores in-frame clones only, minus some. There are 130,000 or so clones in the sample; 82% occur only once, and roughly 3.2% lies in the top ten. The sample comprised PBMCs. These receptors originate from a man aged 18-30 years in good health and CMV-seropositive.

This clone was recorded once. The rearrangement links TRBV9 to TRBJ2-3; 12 bases line up with TRBD2. The ends lost 1 base at V and 0 bases at J; junction bases unmatched: 3. CDR1 and CDR2 (germline): SGDLS, YYNGEE. The CDR3 length is 17 residues. CDR3 loop: CASSVPSGRESTDTQYF. In DNA, the CDR3 is TGTGCCAGCAGCGTACCTAGCGGGAGGGAAAGCACAGATACGCAGTATTTT. Variable domain in full (rest from reference TRBV9 and TRBJ2-3): DSGVTQTPKHLITATGQRVTLRCSPRSGDLSVYWYQQSLDQGLQFLIQYYNGEERAKGNILERFSAQQFPDLHSELNLSSLELGDSALYFCASSVPSGRESTDTQYFGPGTRLTVL.

The DNA for the CDR3 is TGTGCCAGCAGCCCCGACAGAATGAACACTGAAGCTTTCTTT. Protein sequence: CASSPDRMNTEAFF. The V call is TRBV27, the J call TRBJ1-1; weak D call: TRBD1 (5 bases). CDR1 and CDR2 from the germline V gene are MNHEY and SMNVEV (reference sequence). Trimming stripped 6 bases from V and 0 bases from J, with 11 bases between. This CDR3 contains 14 residues.

The chain employs TRBV30 and TRBJ1-1; possible D gene TRBD1, 5 bases. Germline V gene lookup returns CDR1 GTSNPN and CDR2 SVGIG (reference sequence). The CDR3 length is 13 residues. Trimming removed 8 bases at V and 1 base at J, with 14 bases between. The DNA of the CDR3 is TGTGCCGGCAACAGGAGAGGGAACACTGAAGCTTTCTTT. Translating it yields CAGNRRGNTEAFF. Full variable domain (remainder filled in from reference TRBV30 and TRBJ1-1): SQTIHQWPATLVQPVGSPLSLECTVEGTSNPNLYWYRQAAGRGLQLLFYSVGIGQISSEVPQNLSASRPQDRQFILSSKKLLLSDSGFYLCAGNRRGNTEAFFGQGTRLTVV.

This clone was seen once. The chain carries TRBV19 and TRBJ2-6; D is possibly TRBD1 (6 bases). CDR3 size: 15 residues. Germline loops: CDR1 LNHDA, CDR2 SQIVND (reference sequence). The CDR3 protein is CAGSQGFSGANVLTF. The CDR3 DNA reads TGTGCGGGCTCTCAGGGGTTCTCTGGGGCCAACGTCCTGACTTTC.

The V gene is TRBV4-1, the J gene TRBJ2-3, with 10 bases matching TRBD2. The trim removed 0 bases at V and 6 bases at J, leaving 6 bases unmatched. Germline V gives CDR1 MGHRA, CDR2 YSYEKL. CDR3 length: 16 amino acids. The CDR3 DNA reads as TGCGCCAGCAGCCAAGAGAGCGGGAGGGCCACGGATACGCAGTATTTT. Protein: CASSQESGRATDTQYF.

This clone was observed a few times. J is TRBJ2-1 and V is TRBV6-6; TRBD2 might be the D (5 bases). The CDR3 is made up of 13 amino acids. CDR1 and CDR2 from the germline V gene are MNHNY and SVGAGI (reference sequence). Trimming stripped 4 bases from V and 10 bases from J, with 14 bases between. CDR3 amino acids: CASSFNGVLEQFF. Written as DNA, the CDR3 is TGTGCCAGCAGTTTCAACGGGGTATTGGAGCAGTTCTTC.

The gene calls are TRBV28 and TRBJ2-1; TRBD1 agrees at 8 bases. After removal of 2 bases from V and 7 bases from J, the junction contained 10 bases not matched to a gene. Per the germline V gene, CDR1 is MDHEN and CDR2 is SYDVKM. The CDR3 length is 16 residues. The CDR3 spells CASSLGFQGALNEQFF. Here the CDR3 DNA reads TGTGCCAGCAGTTTAGGTTTTCAGGGGGCCTTGAATGAGCAGTTCTTC. Together with reference TRBV28 and TRBJ2-1, the CDR3 gives the full variable domain: DVKVTQSSRYLVKRTGEKVFLECVQDMDHENMFWYRQDPGLGLRLIYFSYDVKMKEKGDIPEGYSVSREKKERFSLILESASTNQTSMYLCASSLGFQGALNEQFFGPGTRLTVL.

V and J are TRBV5-1 and TRBJ1-1; D is uncertain. Per the germline V gene, CDR1 is SGHRS and CDR2 is YFSETQ. The V end lost 0 bases, the J end lost 4 bases, and 13 bases lay between the germline ends. This CDR3 region has 15 residues. CDR3 amino acids: CASSLDRGRSTEAFF. CDR3 nucleotides: TGCGCCAGCAGCTTGGATCGGGGTAGGAGCACTGAAGCTTTCTTT.

J is TRBJ2-6 and V is TRBV10-2, with 8 bases fitting TRBD2. V lost 4 bases and J lost 0; bases outside the gene matches: 11. The CDR3 has 19 amino acids. Germline V gene sequence: CDR1 WSHSY, CDR2 SAAADI. The CDR3 sequence: CASSGGPSGTSSGANVLTF. The CDR3 DNA reads TGCGCCAGCAGTGGGGGGCCCAGCGGGACTAGCTCTGGGGCCAACGTCCTGACTTTC.

As regards this clone: This CDR3 is also generated by other DNA sequences in the sample. CDR3 region: CASSDLPSGRAEQYF. The CDR3 DNA sequence: TGTGCCAGCAGTGATCTGCCTAGCGGGAGGGCCGAGCAGTACTTC. The chain combines TRBV2 with TRBJ2-7, with 12 bases that match TRBD2. The V gene's germline CDR1 is SNHLY and CDR2 FYNNEI. This CDR3 has 15 residues. J was trimmed by 6 bases and V by 3 bases; bases with no gene match: 6.

This chain joins TRBV29-1 and TRBJ2-7; the D gene is possibly TRBD2 (6 bases). Germline CDR1 reads SQVTM; CDR2 reads ANQGSEA. Trimming removed 6 bases at V and 5 bases at J, with 17 bases between. The CDR3 totals 13 residues. The CDR3 here is CSVRAVGGNEQYF. CDR3 coding DNA: TGCAGCGTCCGTGCCGTGGGGGGTAACGAGCAGTACTTC.

The chain employs TRBV7-2 and TRBJ1-2; 10 bases agree with TRBD1. This CDR3 is 14 amino acids long. Germline V gene lookup returns CDR1 SGHTA and CDR2 FQGNSA. V shed 5 bases, J shed 7 bases, and the junction held 7 bases outside the gene matches. The CDR3 loop is CASSRSDRGGGYTF. CDR3 coding DNA: TGTGCCAGCAGCCGTTCGGACAGGGGGGGTGGCTACACCTTC.